This T cell receptor (beta chain) appears in the sequencing data of a study of T cell repertoires in cytomegalovirus infection. On the study more broadly: Both CMV infection and a matching HLA type were indicated by public TCR beta signatures. Overall study results and limits: Totalled public TCR beta family frequency picked out people who carried CMV plus the relevant HLA. The ex vivo response was dominated by HLA-C-restricted CMV-specific TCR beta clonotypes.

The CDR3 contains 12 residues. Germline loops: CDR1 MNHEY, CDR2 SVGAGI. V gave up 6 bases and J gave up 1 base; unmatched junction bases: 0. This clonotype was counted many times. Its antigen is still unknown. A single record per CDR3 protein comes from TCRdb applying MiXCR to the reads. The table shows roughly 180,000 distinct CDR3 sequences, with roughly 15% occurring only once. Sequencing was done on a sample of CD8+ T cells from PBMCs. The receptor was isolated from a human donor in good health (CMV status not recorded). Some clones in this sample may be carry-over from other donors' samples. This sequence joins TRBV6-5 and TRBJ2-7; 7 nucleotides line up with TRBD2. The CDR3 bases are TGTGCCAGCAGAGCGGGATCCTACGAGCAGTACTTC. This translates into CASRAGSYEQYF.